This section outlines one TCR beta chain sequence together with its context. Its specificity is unknown. This entry comes from a study of T cell responses to AZD1222 COVID-19 vaccine. Study-level background: Pooling was applied to second doses at about 4 or about 12 weeks.

The V segment lost 6 bases and the J segment 3 bases; nucleotides outside the gene matches: 8. CDR3 length: 16 residues. Germline V CDR1 and CDR2: SNHLY, FYNNEI. Study results and caveats: The study sampled repertoires only after the peak T cell response. Distributed over spike, vaccine-associated CD4 TCRs predominated at 160-218 and 743-854.

Profiling relied on immunoSEQ multiplex PCR, and the TCRdb table lists in-frame clones only, not all of them. The repertoire consists of 130,000 to 150,000 clones, with 85% to 95% occurring once and the leading ten covering 2.5% to 3.5%. The source material was peripheral blood, sampled on day 0 of AZD1222 vaccination. V gene TRBV2 combines with J gene TRBJ1-5; 10 nucleotides line up with TRBD1. The TCR was taken from an adult in good health. The CDR3 DNA reads TGTGCCAGCAGCCCCGGGGGACAGGGGTTCAATCAGCCCCAGCATTTT. Translation: CASSPGGQGFNQPQHF. The full variable domain, with the rest looked up from reference TRBV2 and TRBJ1-5, is EPEVTQTPSHQVTQMGQEVILRCVPISNHLYFYWYRQILGQKVEFLVSFYNNEISEKSEIFDDQFSVERPDGSNFTLKIRSTKLEDSAMYFCASSPGGQGFNQPQHFGDGTRLSIL.